Each of the 21 T cell receptor beta chains below was sequenced from the same sample in a study of CD8 T cells in ankylosing spondylitis. Study-wide points: Seemingly distinctive of ankylosing spondylitis blood was a TCR beta motif formed by eight highly homologous variants.

These receptors have no known antigen. TCRdb recomputed calls from the 5' RACE reads with MiXCR, one row per CDR3 protein. In the table there are under 550,000 distinct CDR3 sequences, around 26% of which are singletons. Specimen: blood, either unsorted or a sorted T cell fraction (not recorded which). The origin of the receptors is a male donor with ankylosing spondylitis.

V gene TRBV7-8 combines with J gene TRBJ1-2; 10 positions agree with TRBD1. This CDR3 contains 14 residues. Trimming at V came to 5 bases and at J to 6 bases, leaving 6 bases not matched to a gene. CDR1 is SGHVS, CDR2 FQNEAQ, per germline. CDR3 DNA: TGTGCCAGCAGCCCCCGGGACAGGGGAGATGGCTACACCTTC. It yields the protein CASSPRDRGDGYTF.

This CDR3 reads CASSRGQGEKLFF. CDR3 DNA sequence: TGCGCCAGCAGCCGGGGACAGGGAGAAAAACTGTTTTTT. V is TRBV5-1 and J is TRBJ1-4; 9 bases fit TRBD1. The junction had 3 bases not matched to a gene; V was cut back by 4 bases and J by 8 bases. CDR1 is SGHRS, CDR2 YFSETQ, per germline. This CDR3 has 13 residues.

The chain has TRBV4-2 and TRBJ2-6, with D uncertain. The CDR3 spans 15 residues. The V and J ends lost 1 base and 4 bases respectively, with 8 bases between them. The germline gives CDR1 LGHNA, CDR2 YNFKEQ. The CDR3 nucleotides are TGTGCCAGCAGCCAAGTGAGGACCGGGGCCAACGTCCTGACTTTC. Protein: CASSQVRTGANVLTF.

The chain joins TRBV12-3 or TRBV12-4 to TRBJ2-5; D is uncertain. This CDR3 has 14 amino acids. V lost 8 bases to trimming and J lost 5 bases, with 18 bases between them. The chain's CDR3 is CASQRGILRETQYF. Here the CDR3 DNA reads TGTGCCAGCCAAAGAGGTATACTCCGTGAGACCCAGTACTTC.

J is TRBJ1-3 and V is TRBV7-9, with D unclear. The CDR3 runs to 17 residues. CDR1 and CDR2 from the germline V gene are SEHNR and FQNEAQ (reference sequence). V lost 2 bases and J lost 0, with 14 bases in between. The CDR3 here is CASSLTVGSDSGNTIYF. For the CDR3, the DNA is TGTGCCAGCAGCTTAACGGTCGGGAGCGACTCTGGAAACACCATATATTTT.

The genes are TRBV20-1 and TRBJ2-4; D might be TRBD2 (6 bases). Germline loops: CDR1 DFQATT, CDR2 SNEGSKA (reference sequence). CDR3 length: 14 amino acids. V was trimmed by 4 bases and J by 9 bases, leaving 19 bases between them. CDR3 protein: CSAKEGTAKGIQYF. The CDR3 DNA reads TGCAGTGCTAAGGAGGGGACGGCAAAGGGCATTCAGTACTTC.

The chain uses TRBV28 and TRBJ2-7; possible D gene TRBD1, 6 bases. This CDR3 spans 13 amino acids. The V gene's germline CDR1 is MDHEN and CDR2 SYDVKM. V dropped 10 bases and J dropped 0 bases, with 13 bases sitting between them. The CDR3 loop reads CATTETGSYEQYF. CDR3 sequence (DNA): TGTGCCACAACTGAGACAGGCTCCTACGAGCAGTACTTC.

V is TRBV19 and J is TRBJ2-1; no clear D gene. The V end lost 3 bases, the J end lost 3 bases, and 9 bases lay between the germline ends. The CDR3 has 14 amino acids. Looked up from germline, CDR1 is LNHDA and CDR2 is SQIVND (reference sequence). The CDR3 nucleotides read TGTGCCAGTAGTATGGGTAGCCTCTACAATGAGCAGTTCTTC. Translated: CASSMGSLYNEQFF.

This clonotype has more than one count but fewer than ten. Here the CDR3 DNA reads TGCAGTGCTGGCACCCCGGGCCATAACGAGCAGTACTTC. As protein: CSAGTPGHNEQYF. The gene calls are TRBV20-1 and TRBJ2-7; unclear D gene. This CDR3 spans 13 amino acids. V lost 5 bases and J 5 bases, leaving 16 bases between the germline ends. Germline lookup yields CDR1 DFQATT and CDR2 SNEGSKA (reference sequence).

This clonotype was observed a handful of times. The V and J genes are TRBV24-1 and TRBJ2-1; TRBD1 is a possible D gene (5 bases). From germline, CDR1 is KGHDR and CDR2 SFDVKD. The CDR3 extends over 15 amino acids. With 3 bases removed from V and 3 bases from J, the gap between germline ends came to 11 bases. The CDR3 bases are TGTGCCACCAGTGATCCCCGACAGATCTACAATGAGCAGTTCTTC. It codes for CATSDPRQIYNEQFF.

This clonotype was picked up a small number of times. No conserved phenylalanine or tryptophan ends this CDR3, so it is likely a read error. The DNA is omitted, as the CDR3 cannot be located on it reliably, and the CDR3 follows TCRdb's listing. The chain carries TRBV11-2 and TRBJ2-7; TRBD1, the table's D call, was not compared with the DNA. A total of 12 residues make up the CDR3, ends included. Germline V CDR1 and CDR2: SGHAT, FQNNGV. CDR3 residues: CASSLPLGRFSP.

The chain uses TRBV7-2 and TRBJ2-1, with D unresolved. Germline CDR1 reads SGHTA; CDR2 reads FQGNSA. With 1 base removed from V and 9 bases from J, the gap between germline ends came to 13 bases. The CDR3 is 14 residues long. As DNA, the CDR3 is TGTGCCAGCAGCTTAGTACTGACTGGGGTTGAGCAGTTCTTC. It yields the protein CASSLVLTGVEQFF.

The genes are TRBV2 and TRBJ1-2; D is undetermined. Germline CDR1 and CDR2: SNHLY and FYNNEI. V was cut by 9 bases and J by 8 bases, with 13 bases left in between. The CDR3 sequence is 11 residues long. In nucleotides, the CDR3 is TGTGCCAGGGCGGACGGCCTGGGCTACACCTTC. Its translation is CARADGLGYTF.

The rearrangement uses TRBV12-3 or TRBV12-4 and TRBJ2-1; TRBD2 aligns across 14 bases. This CDR3 comprises 18 residues. V dropped 6 bases and J dropped 0; count of bases not matched to a gene: 7. In nucleotides, the CDR3 is TGTGCCAGCAGCGGACTAGCGGGAGGCCTTCTCTCCTACAATGAGCAGTTCTTC. It specifies CASSGLAGGLLSYNEQFF.

This clonotype turned up a few times. The V and J genes are TRBV24-1 and TRBJ2-5; unclear D gene. Germline CDR1 is KGHDR and CDR2 is SFDVKD. The V end lost 3 bases, the J end lost 4 bases, and 8 bases lay between the germline ends. This CDR3 has 13 residues. The CDR3 protein is CATSDQGIETQYF. The DNA of the CDR3 is TGTGCCACCAGTGATCAAGGTATAGAGACCCAGTACTTC.

This clonotype was observed a few times. This chain joins TRBV15 and TRBJ2-5; TRBD2 is a possible D gene (5 bases). The CDR3 loop spans 13 amino acids. Trimming removed 5 bases at V and 6 bases at J, with 13 bases between. CDR1 and CDR2 (germline): LNHNV, YYDKDF (reference sequence). The CDR3 nucleotides read TGTGCCACCAGCGAGGGCTACGAGAAGACCCAGTACTTC. This translates into CATSEGYEKTQYF.

The chain is built from TRBV29-1 and TRBJ2-1, with 13 bases lining up with TRBD2. The CDR3 length is 15 residues. J lost 8 bases, V lost 5 bases, and 9 bases had no gene match. Germline CDR1 reads SQVTM; CDR2 reads ANQGSEA. The CDR3 DNA reads as TGCAGCGTTCCGGGACTAGCGGGAAAGAGCGATGAGCAGTTCTTC. Protein product: CSVPGLAGKSDEQFF.

Comment on this clonotype: A much larger clone lies one base from this, so it may be a read error. V usage is TRBV6-2 or TRBV6-3 and J usage is TRBJ2-2, with D uncertain. Germline-derived CDR1 and CDR2 are MNHEY and SVGEGT. Trimming removed 2 bases from V and 6 bases from J, with 1 base in between. The CDR3 is 11 amino acids. CDR3 nucleotide sequence: TGTGCCAGCAGTTACCCCGGGGAGCTGTTTTTT. This encodes CASSYPGELFF.

The chain couples TRBV6-4 to TRBJ2-7, with D tentatively TRBD2 (5 bases). The CDR3 has 12 residues. CDR1 and CDR2 (germline): MRHNA, SNTAGT. The V end lost 9 bases, the J end lost 1 base, and 10 bases lay between the germline ends. The CDR3 loop reads CASPEGSYEQYF. The CDR3 DNA follows: TGTGCCAGTCCCGAGGGTTCCTACGAGCAGTACTTC.

The chain links TRBV7-9 to TRBJ2-1, with D possibly being TRBD1 (6 bases). V lost 5 bases to trimming and J lost 5 bases, with 16 bases between them. This CDR3 has 15 amino acids. Looked up from germline, CDR1 is SEHNR and CDR2 is FQNEAQ (reference sequence). CDR3 DNA: TGTGCCAGCAGCCGCCCTGGCAGGGGTAACAATGAGCAGTTCTTC. Translating it yields CASSRPGRGNNEQFF.

V usage is TRBV12-5 and J usage is TRBJ2-1; 10 bases match TRBD1. Losses at the gene ends were 8 bases for V and 7 bases for J; bases not matched to a gene: 8. The CDR3 length is 14 residues. Germline loops: CDR1 LGHNT, CDR2 FRNRAP. The CDR3 coding sequence is TGTGCTAGTTCCGGGACAGGGGTATGGAATGAGCAGTTCTTC. It yields the protein CASSGTGVWNEQFF.